The source of this TCR beta chain is a study of Ad26.COV2.S vaccination and SARS-CoV-2 variants. Repertoires were generated with immunoSEQ multiplex PCR, while TCRdb's copy carries only in-frame clones and drops some. The sample yields about 400,000 clones, roughly 90% seen once. Treatment noted: around 19 received Ad26.COV2.S at low or high dose, single or two shots; about 5 received placebo; per-sample allocation not given. Samples analyzed were those drawn on day 63 after the first vaccine or placebo injection. Adults aged 18-55 years in Boston included the donor. Study findings and constraints: Vaccine recipients posted higher spike-specific TCR breadth than their placebo counterparts.

The V and J ends lost 1 base and 1 base respectively, with 4 bases between them. The CDR3 covers 13 residues. Germline V gene sequence: CDR1 LGHNT, CDR2 FRNRAP. On this clone itself: The target antigen is unknown.

This receptor was obtained from a person aged 18 to 65 who received the Ad26.COV2.S COVID-19 vaccine or a placebo. Sequences were derived from peripheral blood, sampled in a trial of Ad26.COV2.S vaccine versus placebo. The chain combines TRBV12-5 with TRBJ1-1, with D hard to call. The CDR3 coding sequence is TGTGCTAGTGGTTTGGACCAGAACACTGAAGCTTTCTTT. Its translation: CASGLDQNTEAFF.